Each of the 6 T cell receptor beta chains below was sequenced from the same sample in a study of blood T cell repertoires in COVID-19. Profiling relied on immunoSEQ multiplex PCR, and the TCRdb table lists in-frame clones only, not all of them. The sample records around 290,000 clones, approximately 90% being singletons. The sample was peripheral blood. The source of these receptors is a woman younger than 45 with COVID-19, enrolled during active disease.

The rearrangement uses TRBV27 and TRBJ2-2; 10 bases are a match to TRBD2. V dropped 3 bases and J dropped 6; count of bases not matched to a gene: 10. The CDR3 covers 17 residues. Germline V CDR1 and CDR2: MNHEY, SMNVEV (reference sequence). DNA for the CDR3: TGTGCCAGCAGTTTTTCGACCGGACTAGCGGTGTCCGGGGAGCTGTTTTTT. Its protein product is CASSFSTGLAVSGELFF.

V is TRBV7-2 and J is TRBJ1-1; possible D gene TRBD1, 5 bases. Per the germline V gene, CDR1 is SGHTA and CDR2 is FQGNSA. This CDR3 region has 14 residues. The ends were cut back, 6 bases at V and 1 base at J, with 12 bases in the middle. CDR3 sequence (DNA): TGTGCCAGCAGTTCTAGGACACCGAACACTGAAGCTTTCTTT. Translation gives CASSSRTPNTEAFF.

The rearrangement uses TRBV19 and TRBJ2-1; weak D call: TRBD2 (6 bases). Germline values: CDR1 LNHDA, CDR2 SQIVND (reference sequence). This CDR3 is 13 amino acids long. The V end lost 0 bases, the J end lost 11 bases, and 11 bases lay between the germline ends. The CDR3 sequence is CASSIDRAGKQFF. CDR3 sequence (DNA): TGTGCCAGTAGTATAGATCGTGCGGGAAAGCAGTTCTTC.

The chain uses TRBV6-8 and TRBJ2-5; unclear D gene. Looked up from germline, CDR1 is MNHGY and CDR2 is SAAAGT. V was shortened by 8 bases and J by 5 bases, with 9 bases between the two germline ends. The CDR3 totals 11 residues. The CDR3 nucleotides are TGTGCCAGCGCGAATCGGGAGACCCAGTACTTC. Translation gives CASANRETQYF.

J is TRBJ2-1 and V is TRBV5-6; 11 positions match TRBD2. V lost 4 bases, J lost 14 bases, and 17 bases stayed unmatched. This CDR3 has 16 residues. CDR1 is SGHDT and CDR2 is YYEEEE in the germline V gene. CDR3 amino acids: CASSEGTSGTSGSEFF. In nucleotides, the CDR3 is TGTGCCAGCAGCGAAGGGACTAGCGGAACCTCCGGGAGTGAGTTCTTC. Based on the CDR3 plus reference TRBV5-6 and TRBJ2-1, the full variable domain is DAGVTQSPTHLIKTRGQQVTLRCSPKSGHDTVSWYQQALGQGPQFIFQYYEEEERQRGNFPDRFSGHQFPNYSSELNVNALLLGDSALYLCASSEGTSGTSGSEFFGPGTRLTVL.

CDR3: CASSRSGLAGPNTGELFF. The DNA of the CDR3 is TGTGCCAGCAGTAGGAGCGGACTAGCGGGACCGAACACCGGGGAGCTGTTTTTT. This chain links TRBV2 with TRBJ2-2; 12 positions match TRBD2. The germline V gene has CDR1 SNHLY and CDR2 FYNNEI. Losses at the gene ends were 5 bases for V and 0 bases for J; bases not matched to a gene: 7. This CDR3 has 18 residues.